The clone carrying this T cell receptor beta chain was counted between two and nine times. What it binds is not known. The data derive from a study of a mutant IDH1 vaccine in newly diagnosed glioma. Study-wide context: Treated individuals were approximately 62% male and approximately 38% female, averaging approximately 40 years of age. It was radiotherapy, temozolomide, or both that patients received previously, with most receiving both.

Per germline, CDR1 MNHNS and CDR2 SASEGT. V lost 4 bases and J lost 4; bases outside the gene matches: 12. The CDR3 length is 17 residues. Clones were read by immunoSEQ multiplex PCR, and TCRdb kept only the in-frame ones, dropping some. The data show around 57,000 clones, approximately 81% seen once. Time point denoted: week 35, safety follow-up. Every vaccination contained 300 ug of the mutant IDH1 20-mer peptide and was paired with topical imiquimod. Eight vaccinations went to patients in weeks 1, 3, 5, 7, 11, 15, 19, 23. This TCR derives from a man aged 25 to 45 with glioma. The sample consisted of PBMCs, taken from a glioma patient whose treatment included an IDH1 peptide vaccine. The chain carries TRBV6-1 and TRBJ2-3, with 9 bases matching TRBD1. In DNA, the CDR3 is TGTGCCAGCAGTGTAGGGGTGACAGGGGGACAAGCAGATACGCAGTATTTT. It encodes CASSVGVTGGQADTQYF.